The 20 T cell receptor beta chains listed next were all sequenced from one sample in a study of T cells in Graves' hyperthyroidism and ophthalmopathy. TCR beta CDR3 regions were amplified from RNA transcripts. HTBI primers were used for first-round RT-PCR of the TCR CDR3. TCRdb fed the multiplex PCR reads into MiXCR, producing one record per CDR3 protein. The sample has a few hundred thousand distinct CDR3 sequences, around 46% seen once. The sequenced sample consisted of peripheral blood or thyroid tissue (not recorded which). Receptors originate from a woman between 18 and 29 years old with Graves' hyperthyroidism.

The V call is TRBV2, the J call TRBJ2-5; the D gene is possibly TRBD2 (5 bases). This CDR3 has 15 residues. Trimming removed 4 bases from V and 5 bases from J, with 17 bases in between. From germline, CDR1 is SNHLY and CDR2 FYNNEI. CDR3 amino acids: CASSATSTGIETQYF. DNA of the CDR3: TGTGCCAGCAGTGCTACCTCTACGGGGATCGAGACCCAGTACTTC.

This clonotype occurred many times. V is TRBV11-2 and J is TRBJ1-4; D not resolved. The CDR3 consists of 15 residues. Germline V CDR1 and CDR2: SGHAT, FQNNGV. Trimming pared 5 bases from V and 5 bases from J, leaving 15 bases between. The CDR3 bases are TGTGCCAGCAGCCGAGGAGGCGGAAGGAATGAAAAACTGTTTTTT. Protein product: CASSRGGGRNEKLFF. Filled out from reference TRBV11-2 and TRBJ1-4, the complete variable domain reads EAGVAQSPRYKIIEKRQSVAFWCNPISGHATLYWYQQILGQGPKLLIQFQNNGVVDDSQLPKDRFSAERLKGVDSTLKIQPAKLEDSAVYLCASSRGGGRNEKLFFGSGTQLSVL.

A note on this clonotype: A read error may produce the germline difference seen at one junction end. This chain connects TRBV20-1 to TRBJ2-2; 10 positions match TRBD2. The CDR3 covers 19 residues. Germline lookup yields CDR1 DFQATT and CDR2 SNEGSKA (reference sequence). The CDR3 nucleotides read TGCAGTGCGAGGAGACAGGGGTTTAAACTAGCGGGGATCACCGGGGAGCTGCTTTTT. Residues: CSARRQGFKLAGITGELLF.

The rearrangement joins TRBV11-2 to TRBJ2-1, with D uncertain. The CDR3 contains 12 residues. Trimming took 5 bases from V and 14 from J, leaving 16 bases between them. Germline assignment: CDR1 SGHAT and CDR2 FQNNGV. The CDR3 protein is CASSQDEGREFF. DNA for the CDR3: TGTGCCAGCAGCCAGGACGAAGGCCGTGAGTTCTTC.

Remarks on this clonotype: A read error is possible here, since a much larger clone lies one base away. V gene TRBV5-1 combines with J gene TRBJ1-5; a weak D match, TRBD1 (5 bases). Looked up from germline, CDR1 is SGHRS and CDR2 is YFSETQ. Trimming took 6 bases from V and 8 from J, leaving 18 bases between them. This CDR3 comprises 14 residues. The CDR3 nucleotides are TGCGCCAGCAAGAAAGACTATCAGGGTGAGCCCCAGCATTTT. This codes for CASKKDYQGEPQHF. Complete variable domain (other parts from reference TRBV5-1 and TRBJ1-5): KAGVTQTPRYLIKTRGQQVTLSCSPISGHRSVSWYQQTPGQGLQFLFEYFSETQRNKGNFPGRFSGRQFSNSRSEMNVSTLELGDSALYLCASKKDYQGEPQHFGDGTRLSIL.

The table lists this clonotype with a few counts. This sequence joins TRBV4-2 and TRBJ2-7; 7 positions agree with TRBD2. The J segment lost 4 bases and the V segment lost 4 bases, leaving 7 bases of the junction unmatched. The germline V gene has CDR1 LGHNA and CDR2 YNFKEQ. This CDR3 comprises 14 residues. CDR3 DNA: TGTGCCAGCAGCCCTACCGCTAGCGGTTACGAGCAGTACTTC. The encoded protein is CASSPTASGYEQYF.

Remarks on this clonotype: The junction departs from the called germline gene at one end, perhaps through a read error. V is TRBV6-1 and J is TRBJ2-2, with D maybe TRBD2 (5 bases). The CDR3 loop spans 14 amino acids. Germline CDR1 is MNHNS and CDR2 is SASEGT. The CDR3 spells CASTKLPNTGELSF. As DNA, the CDR3 is TGTGCCAGCACAAAACTGCCGAACACCGGGGAGCTGTCTTTT.

A note on this clonotype: Since a much larger clone is just one base distant, this may be a read error. The CDR3 loop is CASSVAGTGHTF. The CDR3 bases are TGTGCCAGCAGTGTGGCGGGGACTGGCCACACCTTC. The chain carries TRBV2 and TRBJ1-2; D is possibly TRBD1 (5 bases). Germline assignment: CDR1 SNHLY and CDR2 FYNNEI. The CDR3 runs 12 residues.

The V call is TRBV29-1, the J call TRBJ2-5; TRBD2 aligns across 9 bases. V was pared by 5 bases and J by 7 bases, with 8 bases of the junction left unmatched. Per the germline V gene, CDR1 is SQVTM and CDR2 is ANQGSEA. This CDR3 is 13 amino acids long. For the CDR3, the DNA is TGCAGCGTTAGTGGTGGCGGGAGGGTGACCCAGTACTTC. Its protein is CSVSGGGRVTQYF.

The CDR3 spells CSARDVSSGYNEQFF. Written as DNA, the CDR3 is TGCAGTGCTAGAGATGTGTCTAGCGGTTACAATGAGCAGTTCTTC. The V gene is TRBV20-1, the J gene TRBJ2-1; 7 bases are a match to TRBD2. Unmatched junction bases numbered 6, after V lost 0 bases and J lost 4 bases. Germline CDR1 DFQATT, CDR2 SNEGSKA (reference sequence). This CDR3 region has 15 residues.

As to this clonotype: Just one base apart from a much larger clone, this may be a read error. The chain uses TRBV4-1 and TRBJ2-7, with D possibly being TRBD2 (5 bases). The CDR3 has 14 amino acids. Looked up from germline, CDR1 is MGHRA and CDR2 is YSYEKL. Trimming shortened V by 0 bases and J by 9 bases, and 15 bases separated the two germline ends. The CDR3 loop is CASSQDGGSEGQYF. Written as DNA, the CDR3 is TGCGCCAGCAGCCAAGATGGCGGTTCTGAGGGGCAGTACTTC.

V usage is TRBV30 and J usage is TRBJ1-1; TRBD1 aligns across 8 bases. The CDR3 sequence is 13 residues long. The junction had 2 bases not matched to a gene; V was cut back by 5 bases and J by 0 bases. Germline V gene data show CDR1 as GTSNPN and CDR2 as SVGIG (reference sequence). CDR3 protein: CAWRGQVNTEAFF. The CDR3 DNA sequence: TGTGCCTGGCGGGGACAGGTGAACACTGAAGCTTTCTTT.

The table lists this clonotype with many counts. V and J are TRBV7-9 and TRBJ2-2; D is unclear. The V gene lost 3 bases and the J gene lost 6 bases, with 5 bases spanning the gap. Per the germline V gene, CDR1 is SEHNR and CDR2 is FQNEAQ (reference sequence). This CDR3 spans 12 amino acids. Here the CDR3 reads CASSFRAGELFF. In DNA, the CDR3 is TGTGCCAGCAGCTTCCGGGCCGGGGAGCTGTTTTTT. The full variable domain, its missing parts supplied by reference TRBV7-9 and TRBJ2-2, is DTGVSQNPRHKITKRGQNVTFRCDPISEHNRLYWYRQTLGQGPEFLTYFQNEAQLEKSRLLSDRFSAERPKGSFSTLEIQRTEQGDSAMYLCASSFRAGELFFGEGSRLTVL.

This clonotype showed up many times. CDR3 region: CASSEYALFYEQYF. The CDR3 DNA sequence: TGTGCCAGCAGTGAATACGCCCTGTTCTACGAGCAGTACTTC. This chain joins TRBV25-1 and TRBJ2-7, with no clear D. CDR3 length: 14 residues. Germline CDR1 and CDR2: MGHDK and SYGVNS. Trimming left V 0 bases short and J 3 bases short, with 9 bases between.

Worth noting for this clonotype: The DNA is left out, because the CDR3 cannot be placed on it with certainty; the CDR3 is given as TCRdb lists it. The chain employs TRBV11-3 and TRBJ1-2; the D call of TRBD1 is as the table states it, not checked on the DNA. Germline CDR1 and CDR2: SGHNT and YENEEA. Ends included, the CDR3 has 11 residues. The chain's CDR3 is CASSFGQGNTF.

In this sample, this clonotype turned up many times. The chain employs TRBV15 and TRBJ2-7, with TRBD1 identical over 8 bases. CDR1 is LNHNV, CDR2 YYDKDF, per germline (reference sequence). This CDR3 contains 16 residues. V was pared by 1 base and J by 4 bases, with 9 bases of the junction left unmatched. CDR3 DNA: TGTGCCACCAGCAGAGTCCGGGACAGGATATTTTACGAGCAGTACTTC. Protein product: CATSRVRDRIFYEQYF.

Only one count was recorded for this clonotype. V usage is TRBV29-1 and J usage is TRBJ2-7; D is undetermined. The CDR3 runs 12 residues. Trimming removed 4 bases at V and 5 bases at J, with 12 bases between. Germline V CDR1 and CDR2: SQVTM, ANQGSEA. The CDR3 protein is CSVGHQSHEQYF. The CDR3 nucleotides are TGCAGCGTTGGGCACCAGAGTCACGAGCAGTACTTC.

CDR3: CSAPRGGGADYGYTF. CDR3 in DNA: TGCAGTGCTCCTCGAGGGGGGGGGGCCGACTATGGCTACACCTTC. V is TRBV20-1 and J is TRBJ1-2; weak D call: TRBD1 (6 bases). This CDR3 contains 15 residues. Deletions cut 5 bases from V and 3 bases from J, with 19 bases between. Germline CDR1 is DFQATT and CDR2 is SNEGSKA (reference sequence).

The V call is TRBV25-1, the J call TRBJ2-3; a possible D gene is TRBD2 (5 bases). The CDR3 length is 17 residues. Germline loops: CDR1 MGHDK, CDR2 SYGVNS. V was clipped by 2 bases and J by 8 bases, with 23 bases between them. CDR3 nucleotides: TGTGCCAGCAGTGAAACACTTCATTACAAGGGCCGGGGTACGCAGTATTTT. Its protein product is CASSETLHYKGRGTQYF.

This clonotype was seen many times. This chain uses TRBV25-1 with TRBJ1-1; a possible D gene is TRBD1 (6 bases). The CDR3 is made up of 13 amino acids. V was pared by 6 bases and J by 1 base, with 9 bases between. The germline V gene encodes CDR1 MGHDK and CDR2 SYGVNS. The CDR3 loop reads CASRLQGNTEAFF. In DNA, the CDR3 is TGTGCCAGCAGGTTACAGGGGAACACTGAAGCTTTCTTT.